A selection of T cell receptor beta chains follows, all from one sample in a study of shared clonotypes between healthy human individuals. TCRdb's copy holds only in-frame clones and misses some; the assay was immunoSEQ multiplex PCR. The data contain about 600,000 clones, around 97% of them singletons. Sequenced sample: naive CD4+ T cells sorted from blood. Receptors were obtained from a woman aged 25 to 45 in good health. The CDR3 runs from the conserved cysteine through the conserved F or W. The D gene is left open where the match is weak. Clone size, where shown, is once, few, many, or a class for clones that have expanded.

clone size	D gene	V gene	J gene	CDR3 length	CDR3 DNA	CDR3 protein
NA	TRBD2	TRBV5-1	TRBJ2-1	15	TGCGCCAGCCGAGGGTCCGGGGGGTTTTACAATGAGCAGTTCTTC	CASRGSGGFYNEQFF
NA	TRBD1	TRBV5-1	TRBJ1-1	15	TGCGCCAGCAGCACAAACAGGGGAATCAACACTGAAGCTTTCTTT	CASSTNRGINTEAFF
NA	NA	TRBV30	TRBJ1-2	17	TGTGCCTTCGAATTCGGCGACACGCCATTCTTATCACATGGCTACACCTTC	CAFEFGDTPFLSHGYTF
NA	NA	TRBV6-1	TRBJ2-7	11	TGTGCCAGCAGGAGCCACTACGAGCAGTACTTC	CASRSHYEQYF
once	NA	TRBV6-1	TRBJ2-5	14	TGTGCCAGCGGCGGGACAACCACACAAGAGACCCAGTACTTC	CASGGTTTQETQYF
NA	NA	TRBV28	TRBJ1-1	13	TGTGCCAGCAGTTTCGGGGGATACACTGAAGCTTTCTTT	CASSFGGYTEAFF
NA	TRBD2	TRBV11-2	TRBJ2-7	16	TGTGCCAGCAGCTTGGTTATGGGGCTAGCGGACTACGAGCAGTACTTC	CASSLVMGLADYEQYF
NA	NA	TRBV7-6	TRBJ1-2	18	TGTGCCAGCAGCTCCCTCCCGGGTAGGGAACGGAGAGGGACGGGCTACACCTTC	CASSSLPGRERRGTGYTF
NA	TRBD1	TRBV11-2	TRBJ1-1	14	TGTGCCAGCAGCTTAGGACAGGGGGGGACTGAAGCTTTCTTT	CASSLGQGGTEAFF
NA	NA	TRBV4-1	TRBJ2-2	16	TGCGCCAGCAGTCGAAGAGCCCTTTTAGAGACCGGGGAGCTGTTTTTT	CASSRRALLETGELFF
NA	TRBD2	TRBV5-1	TRBJ2-1	16	TGCGCCAGCAGCCTATCCGGGACTAGCGGGAACAATGAGCAGTTCTTC	CASSLSGTSGNNEQFF
once	NA	TRBV14	TRBJ2-7	14	TGTGCCAGCAGCCGACCGGGAACCTTCTACGAGCAGTACTTC	CASSRPGTFYEQYF